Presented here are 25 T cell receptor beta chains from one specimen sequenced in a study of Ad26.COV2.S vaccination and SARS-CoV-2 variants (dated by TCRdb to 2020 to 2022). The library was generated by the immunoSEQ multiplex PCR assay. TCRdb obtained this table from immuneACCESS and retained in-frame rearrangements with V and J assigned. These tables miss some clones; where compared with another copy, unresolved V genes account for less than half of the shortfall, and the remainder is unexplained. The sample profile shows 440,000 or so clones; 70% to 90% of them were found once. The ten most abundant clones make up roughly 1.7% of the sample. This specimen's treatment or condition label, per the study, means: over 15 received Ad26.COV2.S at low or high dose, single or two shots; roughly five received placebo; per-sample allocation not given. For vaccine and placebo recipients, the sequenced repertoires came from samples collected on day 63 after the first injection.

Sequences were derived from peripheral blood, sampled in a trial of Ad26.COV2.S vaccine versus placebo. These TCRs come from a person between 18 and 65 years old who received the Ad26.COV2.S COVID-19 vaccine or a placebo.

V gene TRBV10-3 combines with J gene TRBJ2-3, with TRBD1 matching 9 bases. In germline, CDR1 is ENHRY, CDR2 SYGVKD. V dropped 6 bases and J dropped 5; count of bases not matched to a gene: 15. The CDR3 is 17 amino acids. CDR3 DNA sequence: TGTGCCATCAGCTCCCCCCGTTACGGGACAGGGAAAGATACGCAGTATTTT. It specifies CAISSPRYGTGKDTQYF.

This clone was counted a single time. The CDR3 here is CASSKQANQETQYF. The CDR3 coding sequence is TGTGCCAGCAGCAAACAGGCCAACCAAGAGACCCAGTACTTC. V usage is TRBV7-8 and J usage is TRBJ2-5, with D possibly matching TRBD1 (5 bases). Germline V lookup: CDR1 SGHVS, CDR2 FQNEAQ. V was pared by 5 bases and J by 0 bases, with 10 bases between. CDR3 size: 14 residues.

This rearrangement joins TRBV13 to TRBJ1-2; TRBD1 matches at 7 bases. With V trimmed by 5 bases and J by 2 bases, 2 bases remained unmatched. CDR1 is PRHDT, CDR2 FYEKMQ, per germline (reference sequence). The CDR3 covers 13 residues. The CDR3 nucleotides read TGTGCCAGCAGCCAGGGACAGAACTATGGCTACACCTTC. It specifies CASSQGQNYGYTF.

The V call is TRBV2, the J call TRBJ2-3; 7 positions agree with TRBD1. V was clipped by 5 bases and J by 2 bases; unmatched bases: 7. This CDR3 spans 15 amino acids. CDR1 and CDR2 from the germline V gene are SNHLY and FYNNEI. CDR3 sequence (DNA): TGTGCCAGCAGTAGAGGGACAGCAGACACAGATACGCAGTATTTT. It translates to CASSRGTADTDTQYF.

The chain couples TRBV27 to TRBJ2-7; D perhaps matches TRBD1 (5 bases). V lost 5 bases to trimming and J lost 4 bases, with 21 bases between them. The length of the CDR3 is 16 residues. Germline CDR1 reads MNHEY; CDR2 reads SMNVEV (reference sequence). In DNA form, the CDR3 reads TGTGCCAGCAGTCTAAAAGACAGTGCTCAGAATTACGAGCAGTACTTC. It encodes CASSLKDSAQNYEQYF.

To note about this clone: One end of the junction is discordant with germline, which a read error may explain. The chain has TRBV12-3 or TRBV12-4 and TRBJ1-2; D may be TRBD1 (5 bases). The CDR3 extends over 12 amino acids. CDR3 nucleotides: TGTGCCACCACCCTGGGGCGCACAGAATATATATTC. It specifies CATTLGRTEYIF.

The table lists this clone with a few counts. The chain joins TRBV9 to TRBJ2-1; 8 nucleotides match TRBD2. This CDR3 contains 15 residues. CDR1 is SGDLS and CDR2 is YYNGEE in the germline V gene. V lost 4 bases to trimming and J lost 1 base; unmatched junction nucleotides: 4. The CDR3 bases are TGTGCCAGCAGCACTAGCGGACAATCCTACAATGAGCAGTTCTTC. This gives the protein CASSTSGQSYNEQFF.

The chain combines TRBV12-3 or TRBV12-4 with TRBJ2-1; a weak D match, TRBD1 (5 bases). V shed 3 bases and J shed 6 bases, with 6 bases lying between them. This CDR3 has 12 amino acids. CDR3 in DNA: TGTGCCAGCAGTTTCAGGGTCAATGAGCAGTTCTTC. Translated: CASSFRVNEQFF.

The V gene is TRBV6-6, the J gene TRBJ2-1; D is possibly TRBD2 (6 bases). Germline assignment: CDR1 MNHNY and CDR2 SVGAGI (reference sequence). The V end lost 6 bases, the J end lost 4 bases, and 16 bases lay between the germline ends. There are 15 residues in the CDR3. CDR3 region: CASRTTGTSYNEQFF. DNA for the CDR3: TGTGCCAGCAGGACCACCGGGACTTCTTACAATGAGCAGTTCTTC.

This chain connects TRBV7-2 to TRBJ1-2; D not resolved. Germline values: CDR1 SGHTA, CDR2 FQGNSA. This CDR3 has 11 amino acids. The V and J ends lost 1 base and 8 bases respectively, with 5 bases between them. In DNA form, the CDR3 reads TGTGCCAGCAGCTTAGTCTTGGGCTACACCTTC. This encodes CASSLVLGYTF.

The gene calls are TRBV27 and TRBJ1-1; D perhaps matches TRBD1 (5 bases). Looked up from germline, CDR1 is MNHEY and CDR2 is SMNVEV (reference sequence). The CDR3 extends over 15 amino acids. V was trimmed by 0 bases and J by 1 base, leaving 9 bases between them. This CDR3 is CASSLSRGTNTEAFF. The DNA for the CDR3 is TGTGCCAGCAGTTTATCTCGGGGGACGAACACTGAAGCTTTCTTT.

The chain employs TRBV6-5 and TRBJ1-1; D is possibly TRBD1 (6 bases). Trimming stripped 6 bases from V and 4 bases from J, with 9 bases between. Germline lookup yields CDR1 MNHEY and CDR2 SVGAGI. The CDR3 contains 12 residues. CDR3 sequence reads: CASRTGSTEAFF. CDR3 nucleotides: TGTGCCAGCAGAACAGGGAGCACTGAAGCTTTCTTT.

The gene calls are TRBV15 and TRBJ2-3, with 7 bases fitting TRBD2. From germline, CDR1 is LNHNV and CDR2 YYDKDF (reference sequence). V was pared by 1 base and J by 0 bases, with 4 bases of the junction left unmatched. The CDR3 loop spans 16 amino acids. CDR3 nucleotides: TGTGCCACCAGCAGAGGACTAGCCGATAGCACAGATACGCAGTATTTT. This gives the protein CATSRGLADSTDTQYF.

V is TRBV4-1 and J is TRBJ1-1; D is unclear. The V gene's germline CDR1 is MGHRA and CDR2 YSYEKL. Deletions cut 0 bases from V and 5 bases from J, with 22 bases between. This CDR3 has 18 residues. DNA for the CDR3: TGCGCCAGCAGCCAAGATATAAGTCAGGTACCCAAAAGGACTGAAGCTTTCTTT. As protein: CASSQDISQVPKRTEAFF.

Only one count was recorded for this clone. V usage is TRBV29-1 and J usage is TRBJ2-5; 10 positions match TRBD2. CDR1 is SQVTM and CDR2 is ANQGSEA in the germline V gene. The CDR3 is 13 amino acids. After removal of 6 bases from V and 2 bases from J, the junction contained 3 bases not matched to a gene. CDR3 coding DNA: TGCAGCGTCGGACTAGCGGTTCAAGAGACCCAGTACTTC. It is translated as CSVGLAVQETQYF.

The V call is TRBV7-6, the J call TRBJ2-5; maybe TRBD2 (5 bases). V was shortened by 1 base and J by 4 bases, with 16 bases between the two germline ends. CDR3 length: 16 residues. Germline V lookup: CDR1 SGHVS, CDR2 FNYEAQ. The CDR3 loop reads CASSLGGIEGGETQYF. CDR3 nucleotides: TGTGCCAGCAGCTTAGGTGGGATAGAGGGTGGAGAGACCCAGTACTTC.

The CDR3 DNA is TGTGCCAGCAGCCCCCCTGACAACAATGAGCAGTTCTTC. This sequence encodes CASSPPDNNEQFF. V and J are TRBV5-6 and TRBJ2-1; D is undetermined. Germline lookup yields CDR1 SGHDT and CDR2 YYEEEE. V was cut by 4 bases and J by 5 bases, with 10 bases left in between. The CDR3 sequence is 13 residues long.

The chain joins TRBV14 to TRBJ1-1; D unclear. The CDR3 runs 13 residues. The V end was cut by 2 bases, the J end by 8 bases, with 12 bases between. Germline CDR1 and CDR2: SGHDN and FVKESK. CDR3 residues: CASSQLSGPEAFF. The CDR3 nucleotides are TGTGCCAGCAGCCAATTAAGTGGGCCCGAAGCTTTCTTT.

DNA of the CDR3: TGTGCCAGCAGCAATGGGCGGGCCACCGGGGAGCTGTTTTTT. Translation: CASSNGRATGELFF. The chain couples TRBV21-1 to TRBJ2-2; TRBD2 is taken as the D call from the table, unchecked against the DNA. TRBV21-1 is shown as a pseudogene. The CDR3 totals 14 residues.

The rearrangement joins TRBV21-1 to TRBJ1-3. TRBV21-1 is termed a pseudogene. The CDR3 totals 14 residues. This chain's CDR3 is CASSPWVYRNTIYF. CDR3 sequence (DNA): TGTGCCAGCAGCCCCTGGGTTTATCGAAACACCATATATTTT.

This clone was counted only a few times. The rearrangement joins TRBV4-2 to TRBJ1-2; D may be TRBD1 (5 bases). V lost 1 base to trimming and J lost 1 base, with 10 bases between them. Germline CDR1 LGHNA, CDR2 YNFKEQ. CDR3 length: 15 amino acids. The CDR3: CASSQGDGFNYGYTF. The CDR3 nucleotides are TGTGCCAGCAGCCAAGGGGACGGTTTTAACTATGGCTACACCTTC.

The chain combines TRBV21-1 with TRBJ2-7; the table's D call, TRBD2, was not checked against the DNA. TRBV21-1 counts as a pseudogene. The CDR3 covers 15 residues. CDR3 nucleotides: TGTGCCAGCAGCCTTCGAACTAGCGGGAGTAATGAGCAGTACTTC. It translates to CASSLRTSGSNEQYF.

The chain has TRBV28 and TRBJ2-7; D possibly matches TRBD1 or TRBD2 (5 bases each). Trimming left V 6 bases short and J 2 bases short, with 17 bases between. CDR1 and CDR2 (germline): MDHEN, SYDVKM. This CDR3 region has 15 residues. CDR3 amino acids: CASRTGRRRAYEQYF. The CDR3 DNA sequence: TGTGCCAGCAGAACGGGGCGCAGGAGAGCCTACGAGCAGTACTTC.

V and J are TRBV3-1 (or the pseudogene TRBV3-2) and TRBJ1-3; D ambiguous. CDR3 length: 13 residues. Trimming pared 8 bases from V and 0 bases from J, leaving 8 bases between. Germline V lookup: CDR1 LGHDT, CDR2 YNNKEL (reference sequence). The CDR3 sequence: CASGILSGNTIYF. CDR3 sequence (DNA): TGTGCCAGCGGTATTCTCTCTGGAAACACCATATATTTT.

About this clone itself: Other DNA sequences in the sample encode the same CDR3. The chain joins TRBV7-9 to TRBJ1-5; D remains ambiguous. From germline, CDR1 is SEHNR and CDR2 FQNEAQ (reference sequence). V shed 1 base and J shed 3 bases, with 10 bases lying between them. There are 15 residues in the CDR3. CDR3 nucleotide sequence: TGTGCCAGCAGCTTAGGACCGGGCTTCAATCAGCCCCAGCATTTT. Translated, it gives CASSLGPGFNQPQHF.